Reported below is one TCR beta chain. The specificity of this receptor is unknown. No clone much larger than this one lies a single base away; base qualities are absent. This specimen comes from a study of T-cell reconstitution after alpha-beta-depleted transplantation in children listed by TCRdb under 2016. As for the study more broadly: Using TCR repertoire profiling, the study quantitatively followed how T-cell immune reconstitution unfolded in children after TCRalphabeta/CD19-depleted allogeneic hematopoietic cell transplantation.

Taken with the paper, the label for treatment or condition translates to: allogeneic hematopoietic cell transplantation with graft depleted of TCRalphabeta T cells and CD19 B cells. The transplant recipients were children given TCRalphabeta/CD19-depleted allogeneic hematopoietic cell grafts. On the study overall, not on this receptor specifically: Hyperexpanded clone frequencies declined over subsequent months; after one year, T-cell counts and TCRbeta diversity were mostly attributed to newly produced T cells. In some patients, high TCRbeta diversity at day 60 was attributed to recipient T cells and intrathymic progenitors that had survived conditioning. About two months after transplant, the apparently early recovery of alphabetaT-cell counts reportedly depended on just several hundred clones that had expanded rapidly and came from non-depleted graft cells.

Receptors were amplified or captured by PCR. Instrument on record: Illumina HiSeq 2500. TCR libraries were prepared with molecular barcoding, using unique molecular identifiers to normalize TCRbeta repertoire quantification. Through fastp at Q25 and MiXCR, TCRdb rebuilt clones from the public reads, retaining in-frame beta chains. Rows with a matching CDR3 protein are joined into one entry that keeps the most common DNA and genes. This sample holds a few hundred thousand distinct CDR3 sequences; roughly 30% were observed only once. Together, the top ten hold 30% to 40% of the sample. The CDR3 numbers 16 residues from cysteine through phenylalanine. CDR3 DNA is the only sequence kept; it has 48 bases, read in frame from the first base. The V and J ends are trimmed by 0 bases and 0 bases, leaving 7 bases between them. Taken from the germline V gene, the CDR1 and CDR2 loops are SGHRS and YFSETQ.

Recombination linked TRBV5-1 to TRBJ2-6, with the D gene not clear enough to name. The source of this sequence is a boy under two years old with Wiskott-Aldrich syndrome, due to receive a stem cell transplant. Sample: PBMCs, taken before TCRalphabeta/CD19-depleted stem cell transplant. The DNA is TGCGCCAGCAGCTTGGGATTCCTCTCTGGGGCCAACGTCCTGACTTTC. Translated, this gives CASSLGFLSGANVLTF.